This T cell receptor (beta chain) was documented in a study of read filtering for tumor transcriptome and immune sequencing. Study-level information: R-ISS stage counts were eight or nine for I, more than 15 for II, about seven for III. After DNase treatment, RNA was made into whole-transcriptome libraries. Points from the study as a whole: Even smaller IR-seq throughput identified most shared clonotypes. IR-seq and RNA-seq agreed better without single-read clonotypes.

To note about this clonotype: Its matching antigen is unknown. This may be a read error, as it is one base from a much larger clone.

Molecular barcoded adaptors covering alpha/delta and beta/gamma chains were used on 400 ng RNA. Via MiXCR, TCRdb re-called the reads, giving one row per CDR3 protein. The data hold 75,000 to 95,000 distinct CDR3 sequences, with about 22% observed a single time. The CDR3 sequence is 13 residues long. From germline, CDR1 is MDHEN and CDR2 SYDVKM. Sequencing used a population of CD138-negative cells sorted from bone marrow. The TCR comes from a donor at least 40 years old with multiple myeloma. This sequence joins TRBV28 and TRBJ1-1; D might be TRBD1 (5 bases). DNA of the CDR3: TGTGCCAGCAAACGGGGACCCCGGGGTGAAGCTTCCTTT. Protein product: CASKRGPRGEASF. Full variable domain (outside the CDR3, taken from reference TRBV28 and TRBJ1-1): DVKVTQSSRYLVKRTGEKVFLECVQDMDHENMFWYRQDPGLGLRLIYFSYDVKMKEKGDIPEGYSVSREKKERFSLILESASTNQTSMYLCASKRGPRGEASFGQGTRLTVV.